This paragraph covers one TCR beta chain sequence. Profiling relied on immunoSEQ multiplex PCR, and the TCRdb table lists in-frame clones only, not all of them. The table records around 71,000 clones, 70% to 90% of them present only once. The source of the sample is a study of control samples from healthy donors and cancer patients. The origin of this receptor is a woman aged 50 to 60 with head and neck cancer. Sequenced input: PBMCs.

The DNA for the CDR3 is TGTGCCAGCAGCGTAGCTGCGGGCCCGAACACTGAAGCTTTCTTT. It encodes CASSVAAGPNTEAFF. This chain links TRBV9 with TRBJ1-1, with unresolved D. The length of the CDR3 is 15 residues. The germline V gene encodes CDR1 SGDLS and CDR2 YYNGEE. Trimming pared 0 bases from V and 1 base from J, leaving 10 bases between.